This passage covers 21 T cell receptor beta chains from one sample sequenced in a study of T cells in women clearing cervical HPV infection listed by TCRdb under 2018. Library construction relied on the immunoSEQ multiplex PCR assay. This is the immuneACCESS table as TCRdb keeps it, with only in-frame sequences that have V and J called. A part of the clones is gone; compared with another copy, unresolved V genes explain less than half, and the rest is unexplained. The table of this sample itemizes about 40,000 clones. In total, the top ten clones hold roughly 5.2% of the sample. Specimen: blood buffy coat. The receptors shown here come from a woman aged 18 to 75 with a cervical HPV16 infection that either progressed to CIN3+ or cleared (not recorded which).

Regarding this clone: The read stops 3 residues short of the end of the CDR3; the missing end is completed from the germline J gene. The rearrangement links TRBV5-6 to TRBJ1-4; 9 bases line up with TRBD1. V was clipped by 4 bases and J by 8 bases; unmatched bases: 9. Per germline, CDR1 SGHDT and CDR2 YYEEEE. CDR3 length: 15 residues. The chain's CDR3 is CASSGTGSLREKLFF. CDR3 DNA (partial): TGTGCCAGCAGCGGGACAGGGTCACTAAGGGAAAAA.

As for this clone: The read stops 3 residues short of the end of the CDR3; the missing end is completed from the germline J gene. This sequence joins TRBV7-2 and TRBJ1-6, with 7 bases that match TRBD1. Looked up from germline, CDR1 is SGHTA and CDR2 is FQGNSA. CDR3 length: 15 amino acids. The trim removed 6 bases at V and 3 bases at J, leaving 5 bases unmatched. The CDR3 is CASRPGGYYNSPLHF. Incomplete CDR3 DNA: TGTGCCAGCAGGCCAGGGGGGTACTATAATTCACCC.

CDR3 sequence: CASSPGQYGYTF. The covered CDR3 bases are TGTGCCAGCAGCCCGGGACAGTATGGC. The rearrangement joins TRBV14 to TRBJ1-2; 7 bases align to TRBD1. The read ends 3 residues shy of where the CDR3 ends; the end is completed using the germline J gene. CDR3 length: 12 residues. J was trimmed by 5 bases and V by 4 bases; bases with no gene match: 1. CDR1 is SGHDN and CDR2 is FVKESK in the germline V gene.

About this clone itself: Read sequence stops 3 residues before the CDR3 end, and the germline J gene provides the missing end. The chain couples TRBV10-2 to TRBJ2-5, with a weak D call TRBD1 (7 bases). The CDR3 length is 13 residues. Germline lookup yields CDR1 WSHSY and CDR2 SAAADI. With 5 bases removed from V and 5 bases from J, the gap between germline ends came to 12 bases. This CDR3 is CASSSTGRETQYF. The sequenced CDR3 bases are TGCGCCAGCAGTTCGACAGGGAGGGAGACC.

Regarding this clone: The read finishes 3 residues shy of the CDR3 end, and the germline J gene is used to complete it. This chain uses TRBV7-8 with TRBJ2-5; 7 bases are a match to TRBD1. From germline, CDR1 is SGHVS and CDR2 FQNEAQ. J gave up 4 bases and V 3 bases, and 5 bases lay outside the gene matches. The CDR3 loop spans 14 amino acids. The sequenced part of the CDR3 DNA is TGTGCCAGCAGCTTTGTGGCAGGGGGAGAGACC. Translated, it gives CASSFVAGGET. The complete CDR3 reads CASSFVAGGETQYF.

Points on this clone: Read sequence stops 3 residues before the CDR3 end, and the germline J gene provides the missing end. The V call is TRBV9, the J call TRBJ1-2; unclear D gene. This CDR3 contains 14 residues. Germline values: CDR1 SGDLS, CDR2 YYNGEE. The V gene lost 7 bases and the J gene lost 6 bases, with 19 bases spanning the gap. The CDR3: CASSLTIGWDGYTF. Partial CDR3 DNA: TGTGCCAGCTCCTTGACAATCGGATGGGATGGC.

The CDR3 reads CASSFRDSDEKLFF. CDR3 DNA (partial): TGCGCCAGCAGCTTCCGGGACAGCGATGAAAAA. The chain recombines TRBV5-1 with TRBJ1-4; 7 bases align to TRBD1. The read halts 3 residues ahead of the CDR3 end, with the missing end drawn from the germline J gene. Losses at the gene ends were 2 bases for V and 6 bases for J; bases not matched to a gene: 4. This CDR3 has 14 residues. CDR1 and CDR2 (germline): SGHRS, YFSETQ.

Notes on this clone: The CDR3 end is not reached by the read, which stops 3 residues before it; the germline J gene fills it in. The chain employs TRBV12-3 or TRBV12-4 and TRBJ2-7; D is undetermined. Trimming took 8 bases from V and 0 from J, leaving 14 bases between them. The CDR3 is 14 residues long. The CDR3 loop reads CASSHHGSSYEQYF. CDR3 DNA (partial): TGTGCCAGCTCCCATCACGGTAGCTCCTACGAG.

With regard to this clone: The read finishes 3 residues shy of the CDR3 end, and the germline J gene is used to complete it. The rearrangement links TRBV2 to TRBJ1-4; TRBD1 matches 7 bases. Germline V gene data show CDR1 as SNHLY and CDR2 as FYNNEI. The CDR3 extends over 14 amino acids. The CDR3 loop reads CASRTGVGNSPLFF. The sequenced CDR3 bases are TGTGCCAGCCGAACAGGGGTGGGTAATTCACCA.

About this clone: Read coverage stops 3 residues before the CDR3 terminus; the germline J gene supplies the remainder. The chain carries TRBV10-3 and TRBJ2-5; 14 bases agree with TRBD2. The CDR3 extends over 15 amino acids. With 8 bases clipped from V and 5 bases from J, the junction kept 7 bases outside the gene matches. CDR1 and CDR2 from the germline V gene are ENHRY and SYGVKD. CDR3 DNA, as far as it was read: TGTGCCATCGGGACTAGCGGGAGTCTTTGGGAGACC. As protein: CAIGTSGSLWET. The entire CDR3 reads CAIGTSGSLWETQYF.

Turning to this clone: The missing CDR3 end, 3 residues past where the read stops, is filled in from the germline J gene. This chain uses TRBV7-6 with TRBJ2-3; the match to TRBD2 covers 7 bases. The CDR3 covers 16 residues. Germline V lookup: CDR1 SGHVS, CDR2 FNYEAQ. CDR3 residues: CASSLGAGGGNQPQYF. CDR3 DNA, as far as it was read: TGTGCCAGCAGCTTAGGGGCTGGGGGGGGGAATCAGCCG.

Worth noting for this clone: The read terminates 3 residues ahead of where the CDR3 ends, so the germline J gene completes it. The rearrangement joins TRBV5-4 to TRBJ1-4, with D uncertain. Germline lookup yields CDR1 SGHNT and CDR2 YYREEE (reference sequence). This CDR3 region has 15 residues. The CDR3 region is CASSLKRSYNSPLFF. Partial CDR3 DNA: TGTGCCAGCAGCTTGAAACGCTCCTATAATTCACCA.

The part of the CDR3 DNA that was read is TGTGCCAGTACAAGGACAGGGAGTAATCAGCCC. This translates into CASTRTGSNQP. In full, the CDR3 reads CASTRTGSNQPQHF. The rearrangement links TRBV19 to TRBJ1-5; 8 bases match TRBD1. The read terminates 3 residues ahead of where the CDR3 ends, so the germline J gene completes it. CDR1 LNHDA and CDR2 SQIVND come from the germline V gene (reference sequence). The CDR3 extends over 14 amino acids. V lost 7 bases, J lost 4 bases, and 6 bases stayed unmatched.

Notes on this clone: The CDR3 end falls 3 residues outside the read, so it is completed with the germline J gene. The chain joins TRBV29-1 to TRBJ2-3; the match to TRBD2 covers 15 bases. CDR1 SQVTM and CDR2 ANQGSEA come from the germline V gene. The CDR3 is 15 amino acids. J gave up 5 bases and V 6 bases, and 6 bases lay outside the gene matches. CDR3 region: CSVPQGLAGGDTQYF. The DNA read from the CDR3 is TGCAGCGTCCCGCAGGGACTAGCGGGGGGAGATACG.

On this clone: The read stops 3 residues short of the end of the CDR3; the missing end is completed from the germline J gene. The gene calls are TRBV5-4 and TRBJ2-7; perhaps TRBD1 as D (5 bases). This CDR3 region has 15 residues. Between the trimmed V and J ends, which lost 0 bases and 1 base, there was a span of 11 bases. Germline V gives CDR1 SGHNT, CDR2 YYREEE (reference sequence). CDR3 protein: CASSLDRSSSYEQYF. CDR3 DNA, as far as it was read: TGTGCCAGCAGCTTGGACAGGAGTTCTTCCTACGAG.

Concerning this clone itself: The missing CDR3 end, 3 residues past where the read stops, is filled in from the germline J gene. The chain has TRBV30 and TRBJ1-2, with D possibly being TRBD1 (5 bases). Looked up from germline, CDR1 is GTSNPN and CDR2 is SVGIG (reference sequence). The CDR3 covers 14 residues. The part of the CDR3 DNA that was read is TGTGCCTGGAGTGTAGGGGATAGCTCCTACGAC. It specifies CAWSVGDSSYD. The CDR3, in full, reads CAWSVGDSSYDYTF.

CDR3 region: CASSGTGGAYYDYTF. Partial CDR3 DNA: TGTGCCAGCTCTGGCACAGGGGGCGCATACTACGAC. The rearrangement links TRBV6-2 or TRBV6-3 to TRBJ1-2, with TRBD1 matching over 9 bases. The CDR3 is cut off 3 residues early in the read; its end comes from the germline J gene. The CDR3 is made up of 15 amino acids. Looked up from germline, CDR1 is MNHEY and CDR2 is SVGEGT.

Comments on this clone: A junction end diverges from the germline sequence, so it may reflect a read error. CDR3 DNA (partial): TGTGCCAGCAGCTTAGTTTTTGGCGGGTCAGAGACG. Translation gives CASSLVFGGSET. The full CDR3 sequence reads CASSLVFGGSETQYF. This sequence joins TRBV11-2 and TRBJ2-3, with D possibly matching TRBD2 (5 bases). The CDR3 is cut off 3 residues early in the read; its end comes from the germline J gene. Germline V CDR1 and CDR2: SGHAT, FQNNGV. The CDR3 length is 15 residues.

Note on this clone: Sequencing ends 3 residues short of the CDR3 end; the germline J gene provides the rest. This chain connects TRBV5-1 to TRBJ2-5, with a weak D call TRBD2 (6 bases). Deletions cut 4 bases from V and 5 bases from J, with 18 bases between. CDR1 is SGHRS and CDR2 is YFSETQ in the germline V gene. The CDR3 has 15 residues. CDR3 DNA, as far as it was read: TGCGCCAGCAGCAGGACCGGGACTCCAGGGGAGACC. Its protein is CASSRTGTPGET. The whole CDR3 sequence is CASSRTGTPGETQYF.

A remark on this clone: The CDR3 end falls 3 residues outside the read, so it is completed with the germline J gene. The chain couples TRBV18 to TRBJ1-2, with TRBD1 as a possible D gene (5 bases). Germline CDR1 is KGHSH and CDR2 is LQKENI. There are 17 residues in the CDR3. The sequenced CDR3 bases are TGTGCCAGCTCACCACTGGGACTAGCGGGAGAAGGAGATACC. Amino acids: CASSPLGLAGEGDT. The CDR3, in full, reads CASSPLGLAGEGDTYTF.

Note on this clone: The read halts 3 residues ahead of the CDR3 end, with the missing end drawn from the germline J gene. The J gene is TRBJ1-5, the V gene TRBV28; D is uncertain. The length of the CDR3 is 16 residues. Trimming left V 1 base short and J 0 bases short, with 10 bases between. CDR1 and CDR2 (germline): MDHEN, SYDVKM. The CDR3 DNA, read in part, is TGTGCCAGCAGTTTATTTTTCTTTCCTAGCAATCAGCCC. Protein product: CASSLFFFPSNQP. The complete CDR3 sequence is CASSLFFFPSNQPQHF.